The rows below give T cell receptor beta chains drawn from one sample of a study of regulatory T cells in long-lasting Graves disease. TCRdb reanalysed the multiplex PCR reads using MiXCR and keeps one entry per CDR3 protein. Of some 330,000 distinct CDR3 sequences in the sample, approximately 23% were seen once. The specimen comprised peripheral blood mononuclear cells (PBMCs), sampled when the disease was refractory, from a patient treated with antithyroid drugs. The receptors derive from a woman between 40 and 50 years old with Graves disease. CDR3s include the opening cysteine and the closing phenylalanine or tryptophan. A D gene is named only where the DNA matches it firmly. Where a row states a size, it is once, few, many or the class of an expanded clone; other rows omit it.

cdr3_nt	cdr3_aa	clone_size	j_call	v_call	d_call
TGCGCCAGCAGTGAAAGGGAGACGGATTACTCACCCCTCCACTTT	CASSERETDYSPLHF	.	TRBJ1-6	TRBV10-2	.
TGCAGTGCTACCGGACAGAGGAGGACCACTGAAGCTTTCTTT	CSATGQRRTTEAFF	.	TRBJ1-1	TRBV20-1	.
TGTGCCAGCAGCGTAGCTGGGGACGACGGTTACGAGCAGTACTTC	CASSVAGDDGYEQYF	.	TRBJ2-7	TRBV9	.
TGTGCCTGGAGCGTTCGCAGCGGGGAGCTGTTTTTT	CAWSVRSGELFF	.	TRBJ2-2	TRBV30	.
TGCAGTGCTCCCGGTCGGGTGGGAAATCAGCCCCAGCATTTT	CSAPGRVGNQPQHF	few	TRBJ1-5	TRBV20-1	.
TGCGCCAGCAGCCGACAGGGACTAGCGACTTACTACGAGCAGTACTTC	CASSRQGLATYYEQYF	.	TRBJ2-7	TRBV4-1	TRBD2
TGTGCCAGTAGTCCATGGGGGGCGCGGGAGACCCAGTACTTC	CASSPWGARETQYF	once	TRBJ2-5	TRBV19	.
TGTGCCACCGCAATTGACAGGGGAACCAAAAACATTCAGTACTTC	CATAIDRGTKNIQYF	.	TRBJ2-4	TRBV15	TRBD1
TGTGCCAGCAGTTTGGGGGGGTCCTTTCGCTACGAGCAGTACTTC	CASSLGGSFRYEQYF	many	TRBJ2-7	TRBV27	TRBD2
TGTGCCAGCAGCCCCCTTCGGAAGAACACCGGGGAGCTGTTTTTT	CASSPLRKNTGELFF	many	TRBJ2-2	TRBV11-2	.
TGTGCCAGCAGTGGCCGGGACAGGAGGTCCTACGAGCAGTACTTC	CASSGRDRRSYEQYF	many	TRBJ2-7	TRBV6-2/TRBV6-3	TRBD1
TGTGCCAGCAGTGAAGTGCAGGGGGGACCACCTAACTATGGCTACACCTTC	CASSEVQGGPPNYGYTF	many	TRBJ1-2	TRBV6-2/TRBV6-3	TRBD1
TGCAGTGAGGATAGCGGGACAGGGGAGACCCAGTACTTC	CSEDSGTGETQYF	.	TRBJ2-5	TRBV20-1	.
TGTGCCAGCTATGGACCCGGGGAGCTGTTTTTT	CASYGPGELFF	many	TRBJ2-2	TRBV27	.
TGTGCCAGCAGTCCGGGACAGCCCACCGGGGAGCTGTTTTTT	CASSPGQPTGELFF	few	TRBJ2-2	TRBV12-3/TRBV12-4	TRBD1
TGTGCCAGCAGGGGGACTCTCACCGGGGAGCTGTTTTTT	CASRGTLTGELFF	few	TRBJ2-2	TRBV6-1	.
TGCAGTGCTAGAGATGCAGGGAGTTATAGCAATCAGCCCCAGCATTTT	CSARDAGSYSNQPQHF	few	TRBJ1-5	TRBV20-1	.
TGTGCCAGCCGACAGGTGAAGGCCGGGGAGCTGTTTTTT	CASRQVKAGELFF	many	TRBJ2-2	TRBV28	.
TGTGCCAGCATCGAACGGGCATCTGGGGCCAACGTCCTGACTTTC	CASIERASGANVLTF	many	TRBJ2-6	TRBV28	.
TGTGCCAGCTCACAGAACCCTAGCGGGGACTCCTACGAGCAGTACTTC	CASSQNPSGDSYEQYF	.	TRBJ2-7	TRBV28	TRBD2
TGTGCCAGCAGCCCAACACAGGGGGCGAGGGAGCAGTACTTC	CASSPTQGAREQYF	.	TRBJ2-7	TRBV6-1	TRBD1
TGTGCCAGCAGTTTCCGGGGTAGCGGGAAAAACGAGCAGTACTTC	CASSFRGSGKNEQYF	many	TRBJ2-7	TRBV28	TRBD2
TGTGCCAGCAGTCCAGCGGGAGGCCTCCTTATATACGAGCAGTACTTC	CASSPAGGLLIYEQYF	few	TRBJ2-7	TRBV27	TRBD2
TGCAGTGCGGGAACTTCTAGAAATCTCGCCGGGGAGCTGTTTTTT	CSAGTSRNLAGELFF	few	TRBJ2-2	TRBV20-1	.
TGTGCCAGCTCACCAGTTCGCACCGGGGAGCTGTTTTTT	CASSPVRTGELFF	.	TRBJ2-2	TRBV18	.
TGTGCCAGCAGCTCCCATCCTGCTACGACAGTGACCCAGTACTTC	CASSSHPATTVTQYF	many	TRBJ2-5	TRBV7-9	.
TGTGCCAGCAACCCGGGAACTAGCACAGATACGCAGTATTTT	CASNPGTSTDTQYF	many	TRBJ2-3	TRBV12-3/TRBV12-4	.
TGTGCCAGCAGCTTTCCGACAGGGAAGTTTGAACTAGCGGGAAATTATGAGCAGTTTTTC	CASSFPTGKFELAGNYEQFF	.	TRBJ2-1	TRBV11-2	TRBD2
TGTGCCAGCAGTGAAGAGGACAGGGGGTATTCACCCCTCCACTTT	CASSEEDRGYSPLHF	many	TRBJ1-6	TRBV2	TRBD1
TGTGCCACCAGCAGACTCAGGGCCTACCAAGAGACCCAGTACTTC	CATSRLRAYQETQYF	many	TRBJ2-5	TRBV15	.
TGTGCCAGCAGCATCCTCGGGGCGGGTGGCTACACCTTC	CASSILGAGGYTF	many	TRBJ1-2	TRBV28	.
TGTGCCAGCAGTGTACTAGCGGGAGCCGCGGATACGCAGTATTTT	CASSVLAGAADTQYF	.	TRBJ2-3	TRBV2	TRBD2
TGTGCCAGCAGTCCGTGGACAGGGATCACTGAAGCTTTCTTT	CASSPWTGITEAFF	many	TRBJ1-1	TRBV28	TRBD1
TGTGCCAGCAGCCGCGGGCTTCACAGGGAGACCCAGTACTTC	CASSRGLHRETQYF	few	TRBJ2-5	TRBV12-3/TRBV12-4	.
TGCAGTGCTAGAAAACGAACGCGCCGTAGAACCTACAATGAGCAGTTCTTC	CSARKRTRRRTYNEQFF	.	TRBJ2-1	TRBV20-1	.
TGTGCCAGCAGCTTAGGCCGGACTACCTTTGAAGCTTTCTTT	CASSLGRTTFEAFF	.	TRBJ1-1	TRBV13	.
TGCGCCAGCAGCTTGGAAGACAGGGATCCCTACGAGCAGTACTTC	CASSLEDRDPYEQYF	.	TRBJ2-7	TRBV5-1	TRBD1
TGTGCCAGCAGCCCAGACAGGGGTGTACTTAACTATGGCTACACCTTC	CASSPDRGVLNYGYTF	many	TRBJ1-2	TRBV12-3/TRBV12-4	TRBD1
TGTGCCAGCACCCTAAGCTCTGGGGCCAACGTCCTGACTTTC	CASTLSSGANVLTF	many	TRBJ2-6	TRBV2	.
TGTGCCAGCAGCTTAGATTTGTGGACTGAAGCTTTCTTT	CASSLDLWTEAFF	many	TRBJ1-1	TRBV11-2	.
TGTGCCAGCAGCTTAGCCTCCGGGACCCCCTCTGGCTACACCTTC	CASSLASGTPSGYTF	many	TRBJ1-2	TRBV7-9	.
TGTGCCAGCAGCCTCGGGACTAGCGGCTCCAGCTCCTACAATGAGCAGTTCTTC	CASSLGTSGSSSYNEQFF	.	TRBJ2-1	TRBV12-3/TRBV12-4	TRBD2
TGCGCCAGCAGTACCGGGAGCCCGAGGAACACAGATACGCAGTATTTT	CASSTGSPRNTDTQYF	.	TRBJ2-3	TRBV5-1	.
TGTGCCATCAGCAACACAGGTAGCAATCAGCCCCAGCATTTT	CAISNTGSNQPQHF	.	TRBJ1-5	TRBV10-3	.
TGCGCCAGCAGCTCGACAGCTAACTATGGCTACACCTTC	CASSSTANYGYTF	.	TRBJ1-2	TRBV5-1	.
TGTGCCAGCAGTGACAGGGGTAGCGGTCAGCCCCAGCATTTT	CASSDRGSGQPQHF	.	TRBJ1-5	TRBV2	.
TGCAGTGCTTCAAGACAGGGAGGCGACGAGCAGTACTTC	CSASRQGGDEQYF	many	TRBJ2-7	TRBV20-1	.
TGTGCCAGCAGCTTAGTTTCTGGGATGAGCTCCTACGAGCAGTACTTC	CASSLVSGMSSYEQYF	many	TRBJ2-7	TRBV7-8	.
TGTGCCAGTAGTATAGCCGGGACTAGATCGTACGAGCAGTACTTC	CASSIAGTRSYEQYF	few	TRBJ2-7	TRBV19	TRBD2
TGTGCCATCAGACTAGCGGACAATGAGCAGTTCTTC	CAIRLADNEQFF	.	TRBJ2-1	TRBV10-3	TRBD2
TGCAGCGTCACTAGGTACAATGAGCAGTTCTTC	CSVTRYNEQFF	once	TRBJ2-1	TRBV29-1	.
TGTGCCAGTAGTATAGTGGCAGCTAGCAATCAGCCCCAGCATTTT	CASSIVAASNQPQHF	.	TRBJ1-5	TRBV19	.
TGTGCCAGCAGTTTATGGGGGGAGGAGGAGACCCAGTACTTC	CASSLWGEEETQYF	many	TRBJ2-5	TRBV28	.
TGTGCCAGCACCCAAGGGACGAACACTGAAGCTTTCTTT	CASTQGTNTEAFF	.	TRBJ1-1	TRBV7-3	.